These T cell receptor beta chains were read from a single sample in a study of long-term antiretroviral therapy in people with HIV. Here immunoSEQ multiplex PCR was the method, and the copy in TCRdb shows in-frame clones only, minus some. The sample carries some 25,000 clones, 80% to 90% recorded once. Specimen: unsorted PBMCs, collected 1.2 years after starting antiretroviral therapy. The receptors stem from a man aged 50 to 59 with HIV. The CDR3 runs from the conserved cysteine through the conserved F or W. Each record gives: J gene, D gene, V gene, clone size, CDR3 protein, CDR3 DNA. D genes are given only for firm matches. Size tells how often a clone was seen (once, few, many) or the class of an expanded clone, and some rows leave it out.

j_call: TRBJ1-4
d_call: NA
v_call: TRBV6-5
clone_size: once
cdr3_aa: CASSYSGGGEKLFF
cdr3_nt: TGTGCCAGCAGTTACTCCGGGGGAGGCGAAAAACTGTTTTTT

j_call: TRBJ2-2
d_call: NA
v_call: TRBV9
clone_size: NA
cdr3_aa: CASSPGTENTGELFF
cdr3_nt: TGTGCCAGCAGCCCAGGGACCGAGAACACCGGGGAGCTGTTTTTT

j_call: TRBJ2-7
d_call: TRBD1
v_call: TRBV27
clone_size: NA
cdr3_aa: CASSYGTGTLYEQYF
cdr3_nt: TGTGCCAGCAGTTACGGGACAGGGACGCTCTACGAGCAGTACTTC

j_call: TRBJ2-6
d_call: NA
v_call: TRBV27
clone_size: NA
cdr3_aa: CASSPRDTLLSGANVLTF
cdr3_nt: TGTGCCAGCAGCCCCCGGGACACCCTCCTCTCTGGGGCCAACGTCCTGACTTTC

j_call: TRBJ2-5
d_call: NA
v_call: TRBV7-9
clone_size: NA
cdr3_aa: CASSPYQETQYF
cdr3_nt: TGTGCCAGCAGCCCGTACCAAGAGACCCAGTACTTC

j_call: TRBJ2-1
d_call: TRBD1
v_call: TRBV4-1
clone_size: NA
cdr3_aa: CASRGGDRGVGEQFF
cdr3_nt: TGCGCCAGCCGGGGGGGGGACAGGGGTGTGGGTGAGCAGTTCTTC

j_call: TRBJ2-6
d_call: NA
v_call: TRBV6-1
clone_size: NA
cdr3_aa: CASSENLWDSGANVLTF
cdr3_nt: TGTGCCAGCAGTGAAAACCTGTGGGACTCTGGGGCCAACGTCCTGACTTTC

j_call: TRBJ1-3
d_call: TRBD1
v_call: TRBV28
clone_size: NA
cdr3_aa: CASSFQTGGFLYF
cdr3_nt: TGTGCCAGCAGTTTCCAGACAGGGGGGTTCCTGTATTTT

j_call: TRBJ1-2
d_call: NA
v_call: TRBV5-1
clone_size: NA
cdr3_aa: CASSEDPLGAQDYGYTF
cdr3_nt: TGCGCCAGCAGCGAGGACCCATTAGGGGCTCAGGACTATGGCTACACCTTC

j_call: TRBJ2-3
d_call: NA
v_call: TRBV15
clone_size: NA
cdr3_aa: CATSTGRETDAQYF
cdr3_nt: TGTGCCACCAGCACCGGACGCGAGACTGATGCGCAGTATTTT

j_call: TRBJ1-6
d_call: TRBD1
v_call: TRBV19
clone_size: NA
cdr3_aa: CASSMRFLEQGTANSPLHF
cdr3_nt: TGTGCCAGTAGTATGAGGTTTCTCGAACAGGGGACGGCGAATTCACCCCTCCACTTT

j_call: TRBJ2-1
d_call: NA
v_call: TRBV9
clone_size: NA
cdr3_aa: CASSGPGAFGGEQFF
cdr3_nt: TGTGCCAGCAGCGGCCCGGGGGCTTTTGGAGGTGAGCAGTTCTTC

j_call: TRBJ1-4
d_call: TRBD1
v_call: TRBV9
clone_size: NA
cdr3_aa: CASSVEGQQGELFF
cdr3_nt: TGTGCCAGCAGCGTAGAGGGGCAGCAGGGGGAACTGTTTTTT

j_call: TRBJ2-7
d_call: NA
v_call: TRBV7-2
clone_size: NA
cdr3_aa: CASSSKNEQYF
cdr3_nt: TGTGCCAGCAGCTCTAAAAACGAGCAGTACTTC

j_call: TRBJ1-4
d_call: NA
v_call: TRBV29-1
clone_size: NA
cdr3_aa: CSVAGDTNEKLFF
cdr3_nt: TGCAGCGTTGCAGGGGACACTAATGAAAAACTGTTTTTT

j_call: TRBJ1-2
d_call: TRBD1
v_call: TRBV28
clone_size: NA
cdr3_aa: CASSLFSMGQRGSYGYTF
cdr3_nt: TGTGCCAGCAGTTTATTCTCGATGGGACAGAGGGGAAGCTATGGCTACACCTTC

j_call: TRBJ1-4
d_call: NA
v_call: TRBV7-9
clone_size: NA
cdr3_aa: CASSLGVNEKLFF
cdr3_nt: TGTGCCAGCAGCTTGGGTGTTAATGAAAAACTGTTTTTT

j_call: TRBJ2-6
d_call: NA
v_call: TRBV11-2
clone_size: NA
cdr3_aa: CASSLDRVGTAVSGANVLTF
cdr3_nt: TGTGCCAGCAGCTTAGATCGGGTAGGGACGGCTGTCTCTGGGGCCAACGTCCTGACTTTC

j_call: TRBJ1-1
d_call: NA
v_call: TRBV7-9
clone_size: few
cdr3_aa: CASSSYSNTEAFF
cdr3_nt: TGTGCCAGCAGCAGCTATTCGAACACTGAAGCTTTCTTT

j_call: TRBJ2-5
d_call: TRBD1
v_call: TRBV30
clone_size: NA
cdr3_aa: CAWSGYLAGGQETQYF
cdr3_nt: TGTGCCTGGAGTGGGTATTTGGCAGGGGGCCAAGAGACCCAGTACTTC

j_call: TRBJ1-6
d_call: NA
v_call: TRBV9
clone_size: NA
cdr3_aa: CASSAQWGPGNSPLHF
cdr3_nt: TGTGCCAGCAGCGCCCAGTGGGGCCCTGGAAATTCACCCCTCCACTTT

j_call: TRBJ1-1
d_call: NA
v_call: TRBV6-5
clone_size: NA
cdr3_aa: CASSYREGTEAFF
cdr3_nt: TGTGCCAGCAGTTACAGGGAGGGCACTGAAGCTTTCTTT

j_call: TRBJ1-1
d_call: TRBD1
v_call: TRBV7-3
clone_size: NA
cdr3_aa: CASSPGTVRVGISTEAFF
cdr3_nt: TGTGCCAGCAGCCCGGGGACAGTAAGGGTTGGGATTTCCACTGAAGCTTTCTTT

j_call: TRBJ1-1
d_call: NA
v_call: TRBV25-1
clone_size: once
cdr3_aa: CASSARVNTEAFF
cdr3_nt: TGTGCCAGCAGTGCTCGGGTGAACACTGAAGCTTTCTTT

j_call: TRBJ2-7
d_call: TRBD1
v_call: TRBV5-4
clone_size: NA
cdr3_aa: CASSPGPGQGIYEQYF
cdr3_nt: TGTGCCAGCAGCCCTGGTCCGGGACAGGGGATCTACGAGCAGTACTTC

j_call: TRBJ1-3
d_call: NA
v_call: TRBV7-9
clone_size: NA
cdr3_aa: CASSSSSGNTIYF
cdr3_nt: TGTGCCAGCAGCTCAAGCTCTGGAAACACCATATATTTT

j_call: TRBJ1-3
d_call: NA
v_call: TRBV4-1
clone_size: NA
cdr3_aa: CASSQDNRISGNTIYF
cdr3_nt: TGCGCCAGCAGCCAAGATAACAGAATCTCTGGAAACACCATATATTTT

j_call: TRBJ2-3
d_call: TRBD2
v_call: TRBV6-5
clone_size: NA
cdr3_aa: CASRLAGITDTQYF
cdr3_nt: TGTGCCAGCAGGCTAGCGGGTATCACAGATACGCAGTATTTT

j_call: TRBJ2-2
d_call: NA
v_call: TRBV5-4
clone_size: NA
cdr3_aa: CASSLLADTGELFF
cdr3_nt: TGTGCCAGCAGCTTATTAGCGGACACCGGGGAGCTGTTTTTT

j_call: TRBJ1-5
d_call: NA
v_call: TRBV18
clone_size: NA
cdr3_aa: CASSGYRDQPQHF
cdr3_nt: TGTGCCAGCTCGGGCTACAGGGATCAGCCCCAGCATTTT

j_call: TRBJ2-5
d_call: TRBD2
v_call: TRBV7-8
clone_size: NA
cdr3_aa: CASSPETSGGGETQYF
cdr3_nt: TGTGCCAGCAGCCCCGAGACTAGCGGGGGGGGAGAGACCCAGTACTTC

j_call: TRBJ2-1
d_call: NA
v_call: TRBV5-6
clone_size: NA
cdr3_aa: CASSLGGNEQFF
cdr3_nt: TGTGCCAGCAGCTTGGGGGGAAATGAGCAGTTCTTC

j_call: TRBJ1-5
d_call: NA
v_call: TRBV18
clone_size: NA
cdr3_aa: CASSLLQGLGSNQPQHF
cdr3_nt: TGTGCCAGCTCACTTCTCCAGGGGCTAGGGAGCAATCAGCCCCAGCATTTT

j_call: TRBJ1-1
d_call: TRBD1
v_call: TRBV7-6
clone_size: NA
cdr3_aa: CASSSRQGRGIEAFF
cdr3_nt: TGTGCCAGCAGCTCCCGACAGGGGAGGGGGATTGAAGCTTTCTTT

j_call: TRBJ2-1
d_call: TRBD1
v_call: TRBV5-4
clone_size: NA
cdr3_aa: CASSSEDRDNEQFF
cdr3_nt: TGTGCCAGCAGCTCGGAGGACAGGGACAATGAGCAGTTCTTC

j_call: TRBJ1-5
d_call: NA
v_call: TRBV6-1
clone_size: NA
cdr3_aa: CASRLSSSNQPQHF
cdr3_nt: TGTGCCAGCAGGCTTAGCTCCAGCAATCAGCCCCAGCATTTT

j_call: TRBJ1-1
d_call: NA
v_call: TRBV2
clone_size: few
cdr3_aa: CASSVAGGMMRVSEAFF
cdr3_nt: TGTGCCAGCAGTGTCGCTGGCGGCATGATGAGGGTGAGTGAAGCTTTCTTT

j_call: TRBJ2-7
d_call: TRBD1
v_call: TRBV6-6
clone_size: NA
cdr3_aa: CASSSPDRTHYEQYF
cdr3_nt: TGTGCCAGCAGTTCCCCGGACAGGACTCATTACGAGCAGTACTTC

j_call: TRBJ2-1
d_call: NA
v_call: TRBV5-1
clone_size: NA
cdr3_aa: CASRPWGSNEQFF
cdr3_nt: TGCGCCAGCAGACCCTGGGGGTCTAATGAGCAGTTCTTC

j_call: TRBJ2-1
d_call: NA
v_call: TRBV2
clone_size: once
cdr3_aa: CASGASYNEQFF
cdr3_nt: TGTGCCAGCGGGGCCTCCTACAATGAGCAGTTCTTC